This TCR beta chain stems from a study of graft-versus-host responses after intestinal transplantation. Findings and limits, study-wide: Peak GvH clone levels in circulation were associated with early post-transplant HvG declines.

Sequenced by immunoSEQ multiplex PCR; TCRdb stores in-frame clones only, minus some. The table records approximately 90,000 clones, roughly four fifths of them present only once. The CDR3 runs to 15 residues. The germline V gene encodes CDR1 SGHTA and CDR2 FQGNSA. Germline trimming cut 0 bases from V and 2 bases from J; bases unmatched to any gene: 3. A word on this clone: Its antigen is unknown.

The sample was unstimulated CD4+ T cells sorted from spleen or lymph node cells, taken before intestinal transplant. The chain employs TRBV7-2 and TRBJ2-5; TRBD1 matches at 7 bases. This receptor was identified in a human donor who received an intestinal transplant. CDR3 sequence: CASSLAGTAQETQYF. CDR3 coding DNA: TGTGCCAGCAGCTTAGCCGGGACAGCACAAGAGACCCAGTACTTC.